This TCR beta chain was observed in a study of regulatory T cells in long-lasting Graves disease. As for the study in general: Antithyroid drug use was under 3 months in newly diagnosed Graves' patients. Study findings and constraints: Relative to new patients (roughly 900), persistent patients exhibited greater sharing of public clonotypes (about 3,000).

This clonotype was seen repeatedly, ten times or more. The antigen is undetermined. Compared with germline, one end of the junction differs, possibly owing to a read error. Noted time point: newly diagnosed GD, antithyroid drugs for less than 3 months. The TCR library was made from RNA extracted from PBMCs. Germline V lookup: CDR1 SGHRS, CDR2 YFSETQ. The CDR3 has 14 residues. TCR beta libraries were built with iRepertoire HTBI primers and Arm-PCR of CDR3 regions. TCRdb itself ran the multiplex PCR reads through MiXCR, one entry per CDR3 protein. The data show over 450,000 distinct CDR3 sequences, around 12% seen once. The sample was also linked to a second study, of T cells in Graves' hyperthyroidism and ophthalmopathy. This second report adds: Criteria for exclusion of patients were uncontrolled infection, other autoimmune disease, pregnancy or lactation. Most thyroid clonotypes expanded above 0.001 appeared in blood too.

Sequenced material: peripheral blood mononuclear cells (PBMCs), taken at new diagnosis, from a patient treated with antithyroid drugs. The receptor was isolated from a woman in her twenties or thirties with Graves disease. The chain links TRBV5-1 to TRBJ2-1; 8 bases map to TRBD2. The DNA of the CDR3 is TGCGCCAGCAGCTTGGAATTAGGACTAGCAGGTTTGATCTTC. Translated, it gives CASSLELGLAGLIF.